Below, 7 T cell receptor beta chains from the same sample are listed, as sequenced in a study of shared clonotypes between healthy human individuals. TCRdb keeps only in-frame clones here, not all; method: immunoSEQ multiplex PCR. Of hundreds of thousands of clones listed, less than 96% are singletons. Sequencing was done on a sample of naive CD4+ T cells sorted from blood. Stated subset: CD45RA+ positively selected. The receptors were gathered from a woman between 25 and 40 years old in good health.

The chain is built from TRBV5-1 and TRBJ1-5; D possibly corresponds to TRBD1 (6 bases). Trimming removed 0 bases at V and 2 bases at J, with 9 bases between. CDR3 length: 15 amino acids. CDR1 is SGHRS, CDR2 YFSETQ, per germline. CDR3 DNA sequence: TGCGCCAGCAGCTTGGACGGGGGCGGCAATCAGCCCCAGCATTTT. Translation: CASSLDGGGNQPQHF.

The rearrangement links TRBV5-1 to TRBJ2-3, with 7 bases lining up with TRBD2. The CDR3 is made up of 14 amino acids. With V trimmed by 3 bases and J by 4 bases, 5 bases remained unmatched. Germline V gives CDR1 SGHRS, CDR2 YFSETQ. Written as DNA, the CDR3 is TGCGCCAGCAGCTCCGGACTAGACCCAGATACGCAGTATTTT. Its protein is CASSSGLDPDTQYF.

V is TRBV4-1 and J is TRBJ2-7; D may be TRBD1 (6 bases). The germline V and J ends were trimmed by 0 bases and 4 bases, with 10 bases remaining between them. The CDR3 consists of 14 residues. Germline-derived CDR1 and CDR2 are MGHRA and YSYEKL. The CDR3 loop is CASSQERRGYEQYF. The CDR3 DNA reads as TGCGCCAGCAGCCAAGAGAGAAGGGGGTACGAGCAGTACTTC.

This rearrangement joins TRBV11-3 to TRBJ2-3; TRBD2 matches 7 bases. V trimming: 5 bases; J trimming: 6 bases; junction bases outside the gene matches: 8. The V gene's germline CDR1 is SGHNT and CDR2 YENEEA. This CDR3 has 14 amino acids. In DNA form, the CDR3 reads TGTGCCAGCAGCCCCGGACTAGGGAGTGATACGCAGTATTTT. Translation gives CASSPGLGSDTQYF.

V and J are TRBV10-3 and TRBJ2-3; the D gene is possibly TRBD2 (6 bases). The CDR3 is 16 residues long. CDR1 and CDR2 (germline): ENHRY, SYGVKD. The ends were cut back, 2 bases at V and 8 bases at J, with 20 bases in the middle. For the CDR3, the DNA is TGTGCCATCAGTGAGGGGTCGGGGGACTCCCAGGGTACGCAGTATTTT. It translates to CAISEGSGDSQGTQYF.

The gene calls are TRBV5-1 and TRBJ2-1; 8 bases agree with TRBD2. The CDR3 spans 15 residues. Germline V gives CDR1 SGHRS, CDR2 YFSETQ. Germline trimming cut 1 base from V and 7 bases from J; bases unmatched to any gene: 7. CDR3 sequence reads: CASSLTAGGGNEQFF. DNA for the CDR3: TGCGCCAGCAGCTTGACCGCGGGAGGAGGGAATGAGCAGTTCTTC. Full variable domain (missing parts from reference TRBV5-1 and TRBJ2-1): KAGVTQTPRYLIKTRGQQVTLSCSPISGHRSVSWYQQTPGQGLQFLFEYFSETQRNKGNFPGRFSGRQFSNSRSEMNVSTLELGDSALYLCASSLTAGGGNEQFFGPGTRLTVL.

This sequence joins TRBV10-2 and TRBJ2-7; no firm D call. Germline values: CDR1 WSHSY, CDR2 SAAADI. The CDR3 length is 13 residues. V lost 6 bases and J 6 bases, leaving 15 bases between the germline ends. The CDR3 here is CASSGLDYVEQYF. CDR3 sequence (DNA): TGCGCCAGCAGCGGGTTAGATTATGTCGAGCAGTACTTC.